The rows below give T cell receptor beta chains drawn from one sample of a study of human CD8 memory T cell subsets. With the 5' RACE reads reprocessed, TCRdb shows one record per CDR3 protein and no DNA. This listing includes about 11,000 distinct CDR3 sequences. Source material: CD8+ T cells from PBMCs. All receptors come from a human donor in good health. Each CDR3 is given with its conserved first and last residue. Size is omitted from some rows. Given values are once, few, many or a class for expanded clones.

V: TRBV10-2; J: TRBJ1-1; length: 14; size: .; CDR3: CASGLQGAGTEAFF
V: TRBV5-1; J: TRBJ2-1; length: 12; size: .; CDR3: CASSPIDTPLFF
V: TRBV19; J: TRBJ2-5; length: 16; size: .; CDR3: CASSLGLAGGQETQYF
V: TRBV27; J: TRBJ1-6; length: 16; size: .; CDR3: CASSPEGQGGYSPLHF
V: TRBV24-1; J: TRBJ2-3; length: 19; size: medium-sized; CDR3: CATSDFSGTSGSRGDTQYF
V: TRBV11-2; J: TRBJ2-1; length: 16; size: .; CDR3: CASSLGQQTDEGEQFF
V: TRBV4-1; J: TRBJ2-1; length: 12; size: medium-sized; CDR3: CASSQEGNEQFF
V: TRBV3-1; J: TRBJ1-4; length: 15; size: .; CDR3: CASSHYRGREEKLFF
V: TRBV3-1; J: TRBJ1-5; length: 15; size: .; CDR3: CASSQDGNSNQPQHF
V: TRBV28; J: TRBJ2-3; length: 15; size: medium-sized; CDR3: CASSTLADTADTQYF
V: TRBV29-1; J: TRBJ2-1; length: 18; size: medium-sized; CDR3: CSVEGGGLAGSSYNEQFF
V: TRBV4-3; J: TRBJ1-1; length: 16; size: medium-sized; CDR3: CASSQDRMGPNTEAFF
V: TRBV3-1; J: TRBJ1-1; length: 15; size: .; CDR3: CASSQDTGTVTEAFF
V: TRBV7-8; J: TRBJ2-1; length: 16; size: .; CDR3: CASSFNPSGRANEQFF
V: TRBV2; J: TRBJ2-1; length: 17; size: medium-sized; CDR3: CASSEIRILAGGNEQFF
V: TRBV3-1; J: TRBJ2-1; length: 14; size: .; CDR3: CASSQIGEAPEQFF
V: TRBV20-1; J: TRBJ1-5; length: 14; size: .; CDR3: CSASTGMSNQPQHF
V: TRBV4-2; J: TRBJ1-2; length: 13; size: .; CDR3: CASSQDQGYGYTF
V: TRBV2; J: TRBJ2-3; length: 14; size: .; CDR3: CASSDAAGSDTQYF
V: TRBV7-3; J: TRBJ2-1; length: 15; size: .; CDR3: CASSPVDASYNEQFF
V: TRBV19; J: TRBJ2-1; length: 14; size: .; CDR3: CASGRSGIDNEQFF
V: TRBV25-1; J: TRBJ1-2; length: 14; size: .; CDR3: CASSDPGQGNRYTF
V: TRBV20-1; J: TRBJ2-7; length: 13; size: .; CDR3: CSARDDVYYEQYF
V: TRBV3-1; J: TRBJ2-7; length: 15; size: .; CDR3: CASSLDTSSSYEQYF
V: TRBV11-3; J: TRBJ2-1; length: 12; size: .; CDR3: CASSLGDYEQFF
V: TRBV2; J: TRBJ2-3; length: 14; size: .; CDR3: CASNKREGTDTQYF
V: TRBV24-1; J: TRBJ1-5; length: 15; size: .; CDR3: CATSDKQRDNQPQHF